Below are 23 T cell receptor beta chains sequenced from a single sample in a study of T cells in Graves' hyperthyroidism and ophthalmopathy. TCR beta CDR3 sequences were amplified from RNA transcripts. Using the HTBI primer set, a first-round RT-PCR was run on the TCR CDR3. Each CDR3 protein gets one entry after TCRdb re-called the multiplex PCR reads with MiXCR. The sample includes about 640,000 distinct CDR3 sequences, roughly 20% of them seen just once. Sequencing used blood. These receptors all come from a man aged 25 to 40 with Graves' ophthalmopathy.

This rearrangement joins TRBV29-1 to TRBJ2-1, with 12 bases identical to TRBD2. This CDR3 spans 16 amino acids. CDR1 and CDR2 from the germline V gene are SQVTM and ANQGSEA. J lost 3 bases, V lost 6 bases, and 9 bases had no gene match. The CDR3 region has the DNA TGCAGCGTGGACGGACTAGCGGGATCCAGCTACAATGAGCAGTTCTTC. It specifies CSVDGLAGSSYNEQFF.

This clonotype came up many times. The chain is built from TRBV28 and TRBJ2-1; D perhaps matches TRBD2 (6 bases). The CDR3 is 12 amino acids. Germline CDR1 is MDHEN and CDR2 is SYDVKM. V was cut by 6 bases and J by 12 bases, with 15 bases left in between. Here the CDR3 reads CASRITVGRQFF. In DNA form, the CDR3 reads TGTGCCAGCAGGATCACAGTCGGGAGGCAGTTCTTC.

The gene calls are TRBV3-1 and TRBJ2-4; the D is unclear. There are 15 residues in the CDR3. Trimming cost V 0 bases and J 1 base, with 7 bases left between them. Germline assignment: CDR1 LGHDT and CDR2 YNNKEL (reference sequence). The CDR3 DNA is TGTGCCAGCAGCCAAGAATTATTGGCCAAAAACATTCAGTACTTC. It codes for CASSQELLAKNIQYF.

At least ten counts were recorded for this clonotype. The chain employs TRBV28 and TRBJ2-7, with 8 bases aligning to TRBD2. CDR1 MDHEN and CDR2 SYDVKM come from the germline V gene. The CDR3 is 15 amino acids. J was trimmed by 6 bases and V by 5 bases; bases with no gene match: 12. The CDR3 loop reads CASSAPGTSSLEQYF. The CDR3 coding sequence is TGTGCCAGCAGTGCCCCCGGGACTAGTTCTCTCGAGCAGTACTTC.

This chain connects TRBV14 to TRBJ2-3; D uncertain. Germline CDR1 and CDR2: SGHDN and FVKESK. CDR3 length equals 12 residues. V was cut by 0 bases and J by 9 bases, with 7 bases left in between. In nucleotides, the CDR3 is TGTGCCAGCAGCCAAGAAAGGCGGACGCAGTATTTT. Translation: CASSQERRTQYF.

The V and J genes are TRBV29-1 and TRBJ2-3; possible D gene TRBD2, 7 bases. The CDR3 loop spans 13 amino acids. V was shortened by 7 bases and J by 3 bases, with 14 bases between the two germline ends. CDR1 is SQVTM and CDR2 is ANQGSEA in the germline V gene. The DNA for the CDR3 is TGCAGCGCTGAGGGGGGGAGGACAGATACGCAGTATTTT. Its protein is CSAEGGRTDTQYF.

This clonotype has ten or more counts. This rearrangement joins TRBV7-2 to TRBJ2-7; TRBD2 is a possible D gene (6 bases). V was shortened by 1 base and J by 3 bases, with 13 bases between the two germline ends. In germline, CDR1 is SGHTA, CDR2 FQGNSA. This CDR3 comprises 15 residues. The CDR3 bases are TGTGCCAGCAGCTTAGTGGGCGGGGCTATCTACGAGCAGTACTTC. It encodes CASSLVGGAIYEQYF. Looking up the rest from reference TRBV7-2 and TRBJ2-7 gives the full variable domain: GAGVSQSPSNKVTEKGKDVELRCDPISGHTALYWYRQSLGQGLEFLIYFQGNSAPDKSGLPSDRFSAERTGGSVSTLTIQRTQQEDSAVYLCASSLVGGAIYEQYFGPGTRLTVT.

V and J are TRBV6-1 and TRBJ2-1, with D uncertain. Germline assignment: CDR1 MNHNS and CDR2 SASEGT. The CDR3 is made up of 14 amino acids. Deletions cut 2 bases from V and 0 bases from J, with 5 bases between. CDR3 sequence (DNA): TGTGCCAGCAGTGAACCTAGCTCCTACAATGAGCAGTTCTTC. Amino acid sequence: CASSEPSSYNEQFF.

The sample holds a few counts of this clonotype. V gene TRBV7-9 combines with J gene TRBJ1-3, with D possibly matching TRBD1 (5 bases). There are 16 residues in the CDR3. With 3 bases removed from V and 3 bases from J, the gap between germline ends came to 15 bases. The germline CDR1 and CDR2 sequences are SEHNR and FQNEAQ (reference sequence). Here the CDR3 reads CASSFAGGSGGNTIYF. Written as DNA, the CDR3 is TGTGCCAGCAGCTTCGCGGGGGGGTCAGGTGGAAACACCATATATTTT.

The chain joins TRBV6-2 or TRBV6-3 to TRBJ2-1, with 16 bases lining up with TRBD2. Per germline, CDR1 MNHEY and CDR2 SVGEGT. This CDR3 comprises 15 residues. The V segment lost 10 bases and the J segment 12 bases; nucleotides outside the gene matches: 12. This CDR3 is CAIQSGTSGREVQFF. The CDR3 coding sequence is TGTGCCATCCAATCCGGGACTAGCGGGAGGGAAGTGCAGTTCTTC.

This clonotype was counted only a few times. This chain links TRBV10-3 with TRBJ1-1, with D possibly TRBD1 on 6 matching bases. Germline CDR1 reads ENHRY; CDR2 reads SYGVKD. Trimming shortened V by 0 bases and J by 1 base, and 9 bases separated the two germline ends. The CDR3 runs 15 residues. CDR3 nucleotide sequence: TGTGCCATCAGTGAGTCTCGGACAGCGAACACTGAAGCTTTCTTT. It translates to CAISESRTANTEAFF.

The chain couples TRBV6-1 to TRBJ2-1; TRBD1 matches at 12 bases. V lost 3 bases, J lost 6 bases, and 6 bases stayed unmatched. Germline assignment: CDR1 MNHNS and CDR2 SASEGT. There are 16 residues in the CDR3. CDR3 region: CASSDLGQGAVNEQFF. CDR3 DNA sequence: TGTGCCAGCAGTGATTTGGGACAGGGGGCGGTCAATGAGCAGTTCTTC.

This clonotype showed up many times. The rearrangement joins TRBV11-2 to TRBJ2-1; D is ambiguous. The germline V gene has CDR1 SGHAT and CDR2 FQNNGV. The CDR3 consists of 12 residues. V lost 5 bases, J lost 8 bases, and 10 bases lay in between. In DNA form, the CDR3 reads TGTGCCAGCAGCCTCCTCTTCCATGAGCAGTTCTTC. Translating gives CASSLLFHEQFF.

There are a few counts of this clonotype. V is TRBV7-3 and J is TRBJ2-1; tentatively, D is TRBD1 (6 bases). This CDR3 has 15 residues. The germline V gene encodes CDR1 SGHTA and CDR2 FQGTGA. With 4 bases removed from V and 8 bases from J, the gap between germline ends came to 18 bases. The chain's CDR3 is CASSSTGYGHDEQFF. CDR3 in DNA: TGTGCCAGCAGCTCTACAGGGTACGGTCACGATGAGCAGTTCTTC. Using reference TRBV7-3 and TRBJ2-1 for the parts outside the CDR3, the full variable domain is GAGVSQTPSNKVTEKGKYVELRCDPISGHTALYWYRQSLGQGPEFLIYFQGTGAADDSGLPNDRFFAVRPEGSVSTLKIQRTERGDSAVYLCASSSTGYGHDEQFFGPGTRLTVL.

This clonotype was detected only a few times. The chain joins TRBV6-2 or TRBV6-3 to TRBJ1-1; no clear D. CDR3 length equals 13 residues. Germline lookup yields CDR1 MNHEY and CDR2 SVGEGT. Deletions cut 2 bases from V and 3 bases from J, with 7 bases between. The CDR3 is CASSYRKDTEAFF. For the CDR3, the DNA is TGTGCCAGCAGTTACCGAAAGGACACTGAAGCTTTCTTT.

This clonotype was counted at least ten times. The rearrangement links TRBV12-3 or TRBV12-4 to TRBJ2-2, with D perhaps matching TRBD1 or TRBD2 (5 bases each). The CDR3 length is 15 residues. Trimming pared 6 bases from V and 3 bases from J, leaving 14 bases between. The CDR3 reads CASRRGLEHTGELFF. The CDR3 nucleotides are TGTGCCAGCAGACGGGGCCTAGAGCACACCGGGGAGCTGTTTTTT.

This clonotype showed up just a few times. The chain combines TRBV25-1 with TRBJ1-2; TRBD1 agrees at 8 bases. Germline V CDR1 and CDR2: MGHDK, SYGVNS. J lost 4 bases, V lost 3 bases, and 4 bases had no gene match. The length of the CDR3 is 14 residues. The CDR3 bases are TGTGCCAGCAGTGACAGGGGGCAAAGCTATGGCTACACCTTC. It yields the protein CASSDRGQSYGYTF.

This clonotype was found many times. The rearrangement joins TRBV12-3 or TRBV12-4 to TRBJ2-5; 8 nucleotides align to TRBD1. The CDR3 is 14 amino acids. Trimming at V came to 6 bases and at J to 5 bases, leaving 8 bases not matched to a gene. For the CDR3, the DNA is TGTGCCAGCAGGTCGGACAGGGCATTCGAGACCCAGTACTTC. Translation: CASRSDRAFETQYF.

In regard to this clonotype: The CDR3 ends on some other residue instead of the conserved phenylalanine or tryptophan, so this is likely a read error. The chain combines TRBV30 with TRBJ1-1; no clear D gene. Germline CDR1 GTSNPN, CDR2 SVGIG (reference sequence). The CDR3 consists of 13 residues. With 0 bases removed from V and 2 bases from J, the gap between germline ends came to 7 bases. This chain's CDR3 is CAWSVNLNTEAFS. The DNA for the CDR3 is TGTGCCTGGAGTGTTAACTTAAACACTGAAGCTTTCTCT.

The chain has TRBV6-1 and TRBJ1-2; TRBD1 is a possible D gene (5 bases). This CDR3 has 15 amino acids. Germline lookup yields CDR1 MNHNS and CDR2 SASEGT. The V end lost 7 bases, the J end lost 0 bases, and 15 bases lay between the germline ends. CDR3 nucleotide sequence: TGTGCCAGCAAATCGGGGCAGTTCACTAACTATGGCTACACCTTC. Translation gives CASKSGQFTNYGYTF.

The table lists this clonotype with many counts. CDR3 loop: CAWRVPRPEAFF. The CDR3, as DNA: TGTGCCTGGAGAGTACCGCGGCCTGAAGCTTTCTTT. The chain is built from TRBV30 and TRBJ1-1, with D unresolved. The CDR3 contains 12 residues. Germline V gene data show CDR1 as GTSNPN and CDR2 as SVGIG (reference sequence). Between the trimmed V and J ends, which lost 3 bases and 6 bases, there was a span of 11 bases. Full variable domain (rest looked up from reference TRBV30 and TRBJ1-1): SQTIHQWPATLVQPVGSPLSLECTVEGTSNPNLYWYRQAAGRGLQLLFYSVGIGQISSEVPQNLSASRPQDRQFILSSKKLLLSDSGFYLCAWRVPRPEAFFGQGTRLTVV.

In this sample, this clonotype turned up many times. The V and J genes are TRBV12-3 or TRBV12-4 and TRBJ2-5; possibly TRBD1 for D (6 bases). The V and J ends lost 4 bases and 0 bases respectively, with 15 bases between them. The CDR3 runs to 16 residues. The CDR3: CASSWGRTHDQETQYF. The DNA for the CDR3 is TGTGCCAGCAGTTGGGGGCGGACACACGACCAAGAGACCCAGTACTTC.

The CDR3 is CASSQFRSSYNSPLHF. The CDR3, as DNA: TGTGCCAGCAGCCAATTTAGGAGCTCCTATAATTCACCCCTCCACTTT. The J gene is TRBJ1-6, the V gene TRBV7-9; D gene uncertain. CDR3 length: 16 residues. CDR1 and CDR2 (germline): SEHNR, FQNEAQ (reference sequence). Trimming pared 5 bases from V and 0 bases from J, leaving 11 bases between.